This T cell receptor (beta chain) was sequenced for a study of blood T cell repertoires in COVID-19. Study-level background: From T cells, B-cell-depleted T cells, or PBMCs came the material, which was cDNA or gDNA.

Using immunoSEQ multiplex PCR, the repertoire was profiled, and TCRdb retains in-frame clones only, with some absent. The sample shows about 350,000 clones, roughly nine tenths of them seen only once. This study enrolled people aged about 18 to 95 from about 24 US geographic areas. Allocation to cohorts depended on clinical history reported by the participants. Germline CDR1 is SGHNT and CDR2 is YYREEE (reference sequence). The length of the CDR3 is 16 residues. In regard to this clone: At one boundary the junction diverges from the germline segment, which might be a read error.

The sample was PBMCs or T cells enriched from blood (not recorded which). The sequence derives from a woman aged 25 to 45 who had recovered from COVID-19. The chain has TRBV5-4 and TRBJ2-2, with 9 bases matching TRBD2. DNA of the CDR3: TGTGCCCGCAGCTTGGGGGCGGGGGGGGGCACCGGGGAGCTGTTTTTT. Its translation is CARSLGAGGGTGELFF.